The 24 T cell receptor beta chains below come from one sample, sequenced in a study of multiple sclerosis patients with progressive multifocal leukoencephalopathy (dated by TCRdb to between 2018 and 2021). The sample's time point label, in plain terms: time of PML onset. The treatment or condition label here, explained by the study, means: on natalizumab therapy at sampling. Libraries were constructed by the immunoSEQ multiplex PCR assay. Drawn from immuneACCESS, this table holds only the in-frame rearrangements with V and J called that TCRdb kept. Clones are partly lost; checked studies trace under half to an unresolved V gene and leave the rest unexplained. The sample table shows more than 30,000 clones, and roughly 90% are seen once. The ten largest clones capture approximately 6% of the sample. The specimen comprised PBMCs, sampled from a patient treated with natalizumab. The source is a woman in her 40s with progressive multifocal leukoencephalopathy.

The V call is TRBV4-1, the J call TRBJ2-1; 7 nucleotides line up with TRBD1. The CDR3 is 15 amino acids. From germline, CDR1 is MGHRA and CDR2 YSYEKL. After removal of 4 bases from V and 6 bases from J, the junction contained 9 bases not matched to a gene. The CDR3 DNA sequence: TGCGCCAGCAGCCCTGACAGGGTGAGGTCCAATGAGCAGTTCTTC. The encoded protein is CASSPDRVRSNEQFF.

The V call is TRBV21-1, the J call TRBJ1-1. TRBV21-1 is a known pseudogene. This CDR3 has 13 amino acids. The DNA for the CDR3 is TGTGCCAGGAGGGAGATCATGAACACTGAAGCTTTCTTT. Translation: CARREIMNTEAFF.

The rearrangement uses TRBV7-8 and TRBJ2-5; D could derive from TRBD1 or TRBD2 (5 bases each). The V end was cut by 1 base, the J end by 5 bases, with 17 bases between. This CDR3 is built from 16 residues. Germline lookup yields CDR1 SGHVS and CDR2 FQNEAQ. CDR3 nucleotide sequence: TGTGCCAGCAGCTTAGGGGGGTGGCCCCCCGGGGAGACCCAGTACTTC. Its protein is CASSLGGWPPGETQYF. Full variable domain (missing parts from reference TRBV7-8 and TRBJ2-5): GAGVSQSPRYKVAKRGQDVALRCDPISGHVSLFWYQQALGQGPEFLTYFQNEAQLDKSGLPSDRFFAERPEGSVSTLKIQRTQQEDSAVYLCASSLGGWPPGETQYFGPGTRLLVL.

This chain connects TRBV12-5 to TRBJ1-1; D gene unclear. Trimming left V 2 bases short and J 11 bases short, with 12 bases between. The germline CDR1 and CDR2 sequences are LGHNT and FRNRAP. This CDR3 is 12 amino acids long. The CDR3 sequence is CASGLYRVGAFF. In DNA, the CDR3 is TGTGCTAGTGGTTTGTACAGAGTTGGGGCTTTCTTT.

A word on this clone: Since the CDR3 does not end with the conserved phenylalanine or tryptophan, this likely comes from a read error. Because the CDR3's place on the DNA is in doubt, the DNA is left out and the CDR3 is given as listed by TCRdb. The J gene is TRBJ1-6, the V gene TRBV5-6. With termini counted, the CDR3 has 13 amino acids. Germline V CDR1 and CDR2: SGHDT, YYEEEE. CDR3 amino acids: CASSFRGGSLPDV.

The rearrangement joins TRBV7-6 to TRBJ2-5; 9 bases agree with TRBD1. Gene TRBJ2-7 matches the end of the DNA better, so the J call may be wrong. The CDR3 extends over 16 amino acids. The germline CDR1 and CDR2 sequences are SGHVS and FNYEAQ. CDR3 amino acids: CASSLAPGQGTYEQYF. The CDR3, as DNA: TGTGCCAGCAGCTTAGCACCGGGACAGGGTACCTACGAGCAGTACTTC.

V is TRBV6-5 and J is TRBJ1-2, with 8 bases fitting TRBD1. Germline V gives CDR1 MNHEY, CDR2 SVGAGI. The CDR3 consists of 15 residues. The ends lost 6 bases at V and 2 bases at J; junction bases unmatched: 8. CDR3: CASSLERTGNYGYTF. CDR3 DNA: TGTGCCAGCAGCCTAGAGAGGACAGGGAACTATGGCTACACCTTC.

CDR3 DNA sequence: TGCGCCAGCAGCCAAGAAGTTTCGAGAACAGGGAAGGGCTACACCTTC. It yields the protein CASSQEVSRTGKGYTF. V usage is TRBV4-1 and J usage is TRBJ1-2; possible D gene TRBD1, 6 bases. This CDR3 comprises 16 residues. Trimming left V 0 bases short and J 8 bases short, with 19 bases between. Germline assignment: CDR1 MGHRA and CDR2 YSYEKL.

The V and J genes are TRBV14 and TRBJ2-4, with no clear D. The CDR3 is 13 residues long. Trimming shortened V by 6 bases and J by 0 bases, and 6 bases separated the two germline ends. Germline assignment: CDR1 SGHDN and CDR2 FVKESK. CDR3 loop: CASSLEAKNIQYF. The CDR3 DNA follows: TGTGCCAGCAGTCTCGAAGCCAAAAACATTCAGTACTTC.

The gene calls are TRBV18 and TRBJ2-5; D may be TRBD2 (6 bases). The CDR3 has 15 residues. Germline V gene data show CDR1 as KGHSH and CDR2 as LQKENI. With 1 base removed from V and 1 base from J, the gap between germline ends came to 10 bases. CDR3 bases: TGTGCCAGCTCACCACGTCCGGGACTCCAAGAGACCCAGTACTTC. It translates to CASSPRPGLQETQYF.

The CDR3 sequence: CASSPMGEQFF. Here the CDR3 DNA reads TGTGCCAGCTCACCAATGGGTGAGCAGTTCTTC. The chain couples TRBV18 to TRBJ2-1; no definite D call. The CDR3 spans 11 residues. Germline CDR1 and CDR2: KGHSH and LQKENI. Trimming left V 2 bases short and J 9 bases short, with 5 bases between.

This chain joins TRBV29-1 and TRBJ1-4; maybe TRBD1 (5 bases). The germline CDR1 and CDR2 sequences are SQVTM and ANQGSEA. CDR3 length equals 13 residues. Here the CDR3 reads CSAGAALNEKLFF. For the CDR3, the DNA is TGCAGTGCCGGGGCAGCTCTTAATGAAAAACTGTTTTTT.

The J gene is TRBJ2-5, the V gene TRBV7-2; D possibly corresponds to TRBD1 (6 bases). Germline CDR1 and CDR2: SGHTA and FQGNSA. V was clipped by 5 bases and J by 5 bases, with 12 bases between them. The CDR3 loop spans 13 amino acids. The CDR3 DNA reads as TGTGCCAGCAGCCTAGGACAGAAGGAGACCCAGTACTTC. This encodes CASSLGQKETQYF.

This rearrangement joins TRBV5-8 to TRBJ1-2, with a weak D call TRBD1 (5 bases). The CDR3 covers 13 residues. Per germline, CDR1 SGHTS and CDR2 YDEGEE. V shed 2 bases and J shed 7 bases, with 12 bases lying between them. CDR3 DNA: TGTGCCAGCAGCTTTAGGGGTGTTGCTGGCTACACCTTC. Amino acids: CASSFRGVAGYTF.

This chain joins TRBV9 and TRBJ1-1; 7 bases fit TRBD1. The V gene end was trimmed by 3 bases and the J gene end by 5 bases; junction bases not matched to a gene: 16. The CDR3 totals 17 residues. Per the germline V gene, CDR1 is SGDLS and CDR2 is YYNGEE. The CDR3 here is CASSDRLAPGGWTEAFF. The CDR3 nucleotides are TGTGCCAGCAGCGATCGTCTGGCCCCAGGGGGATGGACTGAAGCTTTCTTT. Looking up the rest from reference TRBV9 and TRBJ1-1 gives the full variable domain: DSGVTQTPKHLITATGQRVTLRCSPRSGDLSVYWYQQSLDQGLQFLIQYYNGEERAKGNILERFSAQQFPDLHSELNLSSLELGDSALYFCASSDRLAPGGWTEAFFGQGTRLTVV.

This chain uses TRBV18 with TRBJ2-7, with TRBD2 matching over 10 bases. Germline assignment: CDR1 KGHSH and CDR2 LQKENI. This CDR3 spans 15 amino acids. The V gene end was trimmed by 4 bases and the J gene end by 2 bases; junction bases not matched to a gene: 5. The CDR3 is CASSLPGLATYEQYF. The CDR3 coding sequence is TGTGCCAGCTCACTCCCGGGACTAGCGACCTACGAGCAGTACTTC.

V gene TRBV5-1 combines with J gene TRBJ2-1, with 8 bases aligning to TRBD2. Trimming took 0 bases from V and 0 from J; bases not matched to a gene: 2. The CDR3 has 16 amino acids. Germline V lookup: CDR1 SGHRS, CDR2 YFSETQ. The CDR3: CASSLGSGVSYNEQFF. The CDR3 DNA reads TGCGCCAGCAGCTTGGGTAGCGGGGTCTCCTACAATGAGCAGTTCTTC.

V usage is TRBV19 and J usage is TRBJ2-1, with D perhaps TRBD2 (5 bases). Trimming took off 7 bases at V and 4 bases at J, with 14 bases between the two ends. Germline CDR1 and CDR2: LNHDA and SQIVND (reference sequence). CDR3 length: 14 residues. The CDR3 sequence: CASKLRESYNEQFF. DNA of the CDR3: TGTGCCAGTAAGTTGAGGGAGTCGTACAATGAGCAGTTCTTC. Variable domain in full (rest from reference TRBV19 and TRBJ2-1): DGGITQSPKYLFRKEGQNVTLSCEQNLNHDAMYWYRQDPGQGLRLIYYSQIVNDFQKGDIAEGYSVSREKKESFPLTVTSAQKNPTAFYLCASKLRESYNEQFFGPGTRLTVL.

The V and J genes are TRBV30 and TRBJ1-1, with D hard to call. Deletions cut 1 base from V and 2 bases from J, with 8 bases between. Germline V gives CDR1 GTSNPN, CDR2 SVGIG (reference sequence). This CDR3 has 13 residues. CDR3 loop: CAWSGGFNTEAFF. CDR3 nucleotides: TGTGCCTGGAGTGGGGGATTCAACACTGAAGCTTTCTTT.

This sequence joins TRBV5-4 and TRBJ1-4; tentatively, D is TRBD1 (6 bases). This CDR3 spans 15 amino acids. Trimming left V 4 bases short and J 7 bases short, with 17 bases between. Germline V gene sequence: CDR1 SGHNT, CDR2 YYREEE (reference sequence). This CDR3 is CASSEAGAESEKLFF. For the CDR3, the DNA is TGTGCCAGCAGCGAAGCAGGGGCAGAGAGTGAAAAACTGTTTTTT.

This chain links TRBV25-1 with TRBJ2-3; D uncertain. The germline V gene has CDR1 MGHDK and CDR2 SYGVNS. The CDR3 spans 14 residues. Trimming left V 4 bases short and J 0 bases short, with 8 bases between. The CDR3 sequence is CASSGRASTDTQYF. The CDR3 DNA follows: TGTGCCAGCAGTGGTAGAGCTAGCACAGATACGCAGTATTTT.

CDR3 nucleotides: TGCGCCAGCAGCTTGGACAGGGCTGAAAAACTGTTTTTT. Its protein product is CASSLDRAEKLFF. The gene calls are TRBV5-1 and TRBJ1-4; a weak D match, TRBD1 (6 bases). The CDR3 extends over 13 amino acids. Germline CDR1 is SGHRS and CDR2 is YFSETQ. The V end was cut by 0 bases, the J end by 7 bases, with 7 bases between. The whole variable domain, filled in from reference TRBV5-1 and TRBJ1-4, reads KAGVTQTPRYLIKTRGQQVTLSCSPISGHRSVSWYQQTPGQGLQFLFEYFSETQRNKGNFPGRFSGRQFSNSRSEMNVSTLELGDSALYLCASSLDRAEKLFFGSGTQLSVL.

The gene calls are TRBV4-1 and TRBJ2-3; D possibly corresponds to TRBD2 (5 bases). The CDR3 is 16 residues long. Germline V gives CDR1 MGHRA, CDR2 YSYEKL. V lost 4 bases and J lost 2, with 16 bases in between. CDR3 sequence (DNA): TGCGCCAGCAGCCTCCCTCCGGGAAGTAACACAGATACGCAGTATTTT. As protein: CASSLPPGSNTDTQYF.

This chain links TRBV18 with TRBJ2-7; TRBD1 or TRBD2 may be the D gene (5 bases each). The V gene's germline CDR1 is KGHSH and CDR2 LQKENI. V dropped 0 bases and J dropped 9 bases, with 18 bases sitting between them. CDR3 size: 15 residues. The CDR3 loop reads CASSPPSGPLLGQYF. The CDR3, as DNA: TGTGCCAGCTCACCACCCTCGGGACCCCTACTGGGGCAGTACTTC.